The present TCR beta chain was sequenced within a study of blood T cell repertoires in COVID-19. About the research overall: T cells, B-cell-depleted T cells, or PBMCs provided the cDNA or gDNA that served as material.

Enrollees, about 18 to 90 years old, lived in 24 US areas. Membership in each cohort depended on participant-reported clinical history. This table comes from immunoSEQ multiplex PCR, and its TCRdb copy is limited to in-frame clones, with some not included. The sample contains roughly 430,000 clones, roughly 90% of which appear only once. Germline V gene sequence: CDR1 ENHRY, CDR2 SYGVKD. V was pared by 8 bases and J by 3 bases, with 20 bases between. The CDR3 is 16 residues long. The receptor's source is a woman aged 40-49 years with acute COVID-19. The rearrangement joins TRBV10-3 to TRBJ2-1, with D possibly matching TRBD2 (6 bases). The specimen sequenced was PBMCs or T cells enriched from blood (not recorded which). In DNA form, the CDR3 reads TGTGCCATCTTCCCCTCCTCTAGCGTGGGCTACAATGAGCAGTTCTTC. Amino acid sequence: CAIFPSSSVGYNEQFF.